This entry concerns a single TCR beta chain. This record comes from a study of blood T cell repertoires in COVID-19. Study as a whole: Italy, Spain and the United States were the sources of the convalescent and acute COVID-19 samples.

Germline loops: CDR1 SGDLS, CDR2 YYNGEE. Trimming removed 3 bases from V and 6 bases from J, with 17 bases in between. The CDR3 runs to 15 residues. The protocol was immunoSEQ multiplex PCR, while the TCRdb copy is restricted to in-frame clones and leaves out a portion. The table has 200,000 to 250,000 clones, around 80% seen once; the top ten hold over 12%. This sequence joins TRBV9 and TRBJ2-3, with D tentatively TRBD2 (8 bases). Sequenced material: PBMCs or T cells enriched from blood (not recorded which). The clonotype was recovered from a man between 40 and 49 years old who had recovered from COVID-19. Here the CDR3 reads CASSAREGAADTQYF. The CDR3 DNA sequence: TGTGCCAGCAGCGCCCGGGAGGGGGCGGCGGATACGCAGTATTTT.